The 25 T cell receptor beta chains presented below share a single source sample, sequenced in a study of blood T cell repertoires in COVID-19. Sequenced by immunoSEQ multiplex PCR; TCRdb stores in-frame clones only, minus some. This table holds 180,000 or so clones, roughly 87% found once. Sequencing input: PBMCs or T cells enriched from blood (not recorded which). These receptors were taken from a human donor with acute COVID-19. The donor label of this sample is uncertain.

The chain couples TRBV9 to TRBJ2-6; tentative D call: TRBD2 (7 bases). V was clipped by 3 bases and J by 0 bases, with 13 bases between them. There are 17 residues in the CDR3. From germline, CDR1 is SGDLS and CDR2 YYNGEE. CDR3: CASSGGQRGSGANVLTF. CDR3 coding DNA: TGTGCCAGCAGCGGCGGACAGCGGGGCTCTGGGGCCAACGTCCTGACTTTC.

The V call is TRBV7-3, the J call TRBJ1-1; 7 bases fit TRBD1. From germline, CDR1 is SGHTA and CDR2 FQGTGA. V lost 0 bases, J lost 4 bases, and 8 bases stayed unmatched. The CDR3 is 16 amino acids. CDR3 nucleotides: TGTGCCAGCAGCTTAACTGTAGCAGGGGGAATCACTGAAGCTTTCTTT. It yields the protein CASSLTVAGGITEAFF. The complete variable domain, with remaining parts taken from reference TRBV7-3 and TRBJ1-1, reads GAGVSQTPSNKVTEKGKYVELRCDPISGHTALYWYRQSLGQGPEFLIYFQGTGAADDSGLPNDRFFAVRPEGSVSTLKIQRTERGDSAVYLCASSLTVAGGITEAFFGQGTRLTVV.

A remark on this clone: The same CDR3 arises from other DNA sequences in this sample as well. This sequence joins TRBV4-3 and TRBJ1-2; the match to TRBD1 covers 9 bases. This CDR3 is 17 amino acids long. V trimming: 2 bases; J trimming: 11 bases; junction bases outside the gene matches: 18. Germline V gene sequence: CDR1 LGHNA, CDR2 YSLEER. The chain's CDR3 is CASSQPGVPGQGGGYTF. DNA of the CDR3: TGCGCCAGCAGCCAACCCGGGGTTCCGGGACAGGGAGGCGGATACACCTTC.

The chain links TRBV2 to TRBJ2-5; possible D gene TRBD2, 6 bases. This CDR3 is 16 amino acids long. Between the trimmed V and J ends, which lost 5 bases and 2 bases, there was a span of 18 bases. Germline CDR1 SNHLY, CDR2 FYNNEI. CDR3 in DNA: TGTGCCAGCAGTCTCTGGGGAGCGGGCCTTCAAGAGACCCAGTACTTC. Protein sequence: CASSLWGAGLQETQYF.

V gene TRBV6-2 or TRBV6-3 combines with J gene TRBJ2-3, with 12 bases matching TRBD2. The ends lost 5 bases at V and 6 bases at J; junction bases unmatched: 3. The CDR3 has 14 amino acids. CDR1 and CDR2 from the germline V gene are MNHEY and SVGEGT. This chain's CDR3 is CASSPGLAGDTQYF. CDR3 sequence (DNA): TGTGCCAGCAGTCCCGGACTAGCGGGGGATACGCAGTATTTT.

As DNA, the CDR3 is TGTGCCAGCAGCTTGGTGCGTTCACCCTCCTACGAGCAGTACTTC. Residues: CASSLVRSPSYEQYF. The J gene is TRBJ2-7, the V gene TRBV5-6; D is ambiguous. Trimming stripped 0 bases from V and 0 bases from J, with 10 bases between. Germline V gene sequence: CDR1 SGHDT, CDR2 YYEEEE. This CDR3 has 15 residues.

A remark on this clone: One end of the junction fails to match germline, which may point to a read error. Other DNA sequences in this specimen translate into the identical CDR3. This chain connects TRBV19 to TRBJ2-7; 13 bases fit TRBD2. The germline V gene has CDR1 LNHDA and CDR2 SQIVND (reference sequence). The CDR3 has 18 amino acids. CDR3 residues: CASSIAGTSGDFSYEQYF. The DNA for the CDR3 is TGTGCCAGTAGTATCGCCGGGACTAGCGGGGACTTCTCCTACGAGCAGTACTTT.

Points on this clone: This same CDR3 is encoded by further DNA sequences in the sample. The chain uses TRBV5-1 and TRBJ1-2; D uncertain. CDR1 is SGHRS and CDR2 is YFSETQ in the germline V gene. This CDR3 region has 13 residues. Trimming took 0 bases from V and 5 from J, leaving 8 bases between them. The CDR3 sequence is CASSLDSSYGYTF. The CDR3 DNA is TGCGCCAGCAGCTTGGACAGCTCGTATGGCTACACCTTC.

The chain links TRBV3-1 (or the pseudogene TRBV3-2) to TRBJ1-5, with 11 bases fitting TRBD1. The V and J ends lost 0 bases and 15 bases, in that order; junction bases with no gene match: 7. Looked up from germline, CDR1 is LGHDT and CDR2 is YNNKEL (reference sequence). This CDR3 has 14 amino acids. The CDR3 spells CASSQEPGTGGRHF. The CDR3 DNA sequence: TGTGCCAGCAGCCAAGAACCGGGGACAGGGGGGAGGCATTTT.

The rearrangement uses TRBV19 and TRBJ1-1; D uncertain. CDR3 length: 16 residues. Trimming took 6 bases from V and 0 from J, leaving 17 bases between them. CDR1 and CDR2 from the germline V gene are LNHDA and SQIVND (reference sequence). CDR3 DNA: TGTGCCAGTAGGAATATCGTTGGAGGCTTGAACACTGAAGCTTTCTTT. Encoded protein: CASRNIVGGLNTEAFF.

This rearrangement joins TRBV19 to TRBJ2-3; 10 nucleotides align to TRBD1. The CDR3 has 16 amino acids. V lost 5 bases to trimming and J lost 2 bases; unmatched junction nucleotides: 7. Germline-derived CDR1 and CDR2 are LNHDA and SQIVND (reference sequence). As DNA, the CDR3 is TGTGCCAGTAGTTCCCGGGACAGGGGCTTCACAGATACGCAGTATTTT. Translated: CASSSRDRGFTDTQYF.

V and J are TRBV18 and TRBJ2-5, with 8 bases that match TRBD2. The CDR3 contains 18 residues. The V gene's germline CDR1 is KGHSH and CDR2 LQKENI. V shed 6 bases and J 1 base; nucleotides not matched to a gene: 16. This chain's CDR3 is CASSPTSGGALLQETQYF. DNA for the CDR3: TGTGCCAGCTCTCCTACTTCCGGGGGGGCCCTACTCCAAGAGACCCAGTACTTC.

The J gene is TRBJ1-1, the V gene TRBV14; possibly TRBD1 for D (5 bases). This CDR3 region has 13 residues. Germline CDR1 SGHDN, CDR2 FVKESK. The V end lost 4 bases, the J end lost 3 bases, and 9 bases lay between the germline ends. The CDR3 DNA sequence: TGTGCCAGCAGCCTTCAGGGCGACACTGAAGCTTTCTTT. Amino acid sequence: CASSLQGDTEAFF. The whole variable domain, filled in from reference TRBV14 and TRBJ1-1, reads EAGVTQFPSHSVIEKGQTVTLRCDPISGHDNLYWYRRVMGKEIKFLLHFVKESKQDESGMPNNRFLAERTGGTYSTLKVQPAELEDSGVYFCASSLQGDTEAFFGQGTRLTVV.

The chain joins TRBV5-1 to TRBJ1-3, with TRBD1 identical over 12 bases. Trimming cost V 3 bases and J 4 bases; bases outside gene matches: 5. CDR3 size: 16 residues. Germline V gene lookup returns CDR1 SGHRS and CDR2 YFSETQ. DNA of the CDR3: TGCGCCAGCAGCTCCGGGACAGGGGGCTCAGGAAACACCATATATTTT. This translates into CASSSGTGGSGNTIYF.

The chain has TRBV2 and TRBJ2-7; a possible D gene is TRBD2 (6 bases). Germline CDR1 reads SNHLY; CDR2 reads FYNNEI. The CDR3 contains 17 residues. V lost 6 bases and J lost 0, with 21 bases in between. The CDR3 sequence is CASRGAEGRWSSYEQYF. CDR3 DNA sequence: TGTGCCAGCAGAGGTGCGGAGGGGAGATGGAGCTCCTACGAGCAGTACTTC.

V gene TRBV7-9 combines with J gene TRBJ1-1; 7 nucleotides match TRBD1. The CDR3 consists of 11 residues. Germline V gene data show CDR1 as SEHNR and CDR2 as FQNEAQ (reference sequence). Trimming removed 6 bases from V and 9 bases from J; junction bases left unmatched: 4. The DNA of the CDR3 is TGTGCCAGCAGTGAACAGGGGAAAGCTTTCTTT. Translation gives CASSEQGKAFF.

V is TRBV11-1 and J is TRBJ1-2, with 11 nucleotides matching TRBD1. The germline gives CDR1 SGHAT, CDR2 FQDESV (reference sequence). This CDR3 spans 13 amino acids. V lost 3 bases, J lost 6 bases, and 0 bases stayed unmatched. CDR3 nucleotide sequence: TGTGCCAGCAGCTTGGGACAGGGGGATGGCTACACCTTC. As protein: CASSLGQGDGYTF.

This clone appeared once. The gene calls are TRBV9 and TRBJ2-3, with a possible D match to TRBD2 (7 bases). The CDR3 consists of 19 residues. V was cut by 4 bases and J by 1 base, with 25 bases left in between. Per the germline V gene, CDR1 is SGDLS and CDR2 is YYNGEE. The CDR3 spells CASSHPPRGAEGRTDTQYF. The CDR3, as DNA: TGTGCCAGCAGCCATCCCCCCCGGGGGGCGGAGGGGCGCACAGATACGCAGTATTTT.

This rearrangement joins TRBV3-1 (or the pseudogene TRBV3-2) to TRBJ2-5; 12 bases agree with TRBD2. The CDR3 extends over 21 amino acids. V dropped 0 bases and J dropped 1; count of bases not matched to a gene: 15. Per germline, CDR1 LGHDT and CDR2 YNNKEL (reference sequence). The CDR3 nucleotides are TGTGCCAGCAGCCAAGATCCGGGGAAGTGGACTAGCGGGGCCACCCAAGAGACCCAGTACTTC. Encoded protein: CASSQDPGKWTSGATQETQYF.

This chain joins TRBV7-2 and TRBJ2-2; weak D call: TRBD1 (5 bases). The CDR3 consists of 12 residues. Germline V gene data show CDR1 as SGHTA and CDR2 as FQGNSA. V was cut by 5 bases and J by 7 bases, with 8 bases left in between. In nucleotides, the CDR3 is TGTGCCAGCAGCGCAGGGATCGGGGAGCTGTTTTTT. Protein product: CASSAGIGELFF.

The rearrangement links TRBV18 to TRBJ1-4; possible D gene TRBD1, 6 bases. The CDR3 covers 15 residues. Trimming stripped 2 bases from V and 7 bases from J, with 14 bases between. Germline values: CDR1 KGHSH, CDR2 LQKENI. CDR3 in DNA: TGTGCCAGCTCACCAGGGGGGGCAGGACGTGAAAAACTGTTTTTT. It codes for CASSPGGAGREKLFF. Full variable domain (missing parts from reference TRBV18 and TRBJ1-4): NAGVMQNPRHLVRRRGQEARLRCSPMKGHSHVYWYRQLPEEGLKFMVYLQKENIIDESGMPKERFSAEFPKEGPSILRIQQVVRGDSAAYFCASSPGGAGREKLFFGSGTQLSVL.

The J gene is TRBJ1-1, the V gene TRBV14, with TRBD1 identical over 7 bases. With V trimmed by 4 bases and J by 0 bases, 5 bases remained unmatched. CDR3 length: 15 residues. Germline V lookup: CDR1 SGHDN, CDR2 FVKESK. The CDR3 here is CASSPRGRLNTEAFF. The CDR3 bases are TGTGCCAGCAGCCCCAGGGGGAGACTGAACACTGAAGCTTTCTTT.

In nucleotides, the CDR3 is TGTGCCAGTTCCTCACCCGGGACAGCGCTCGGTTGGACCCAGTACTTC. This codes for CASSSPGTALGWTQYF. The J gene is TRBJ2-5, the V gene TRBV19, with 7 bases lining up with TRBD1. The ends lost 8 bases at V and 7 bases at J; junction bases unmatched: 19. Germline lookup yields CDR1 LNHDA and CDR2 SQIVND (reference sequence). This CDR3 is 16 amino acids long.

This clone was seen only once. J is TRBJ2-5 and V is TRBV6-5; TRBD2 matches at 15 bases. J was trimmed by 4 bases and V by 6 bases; bases with no gene match: 3. The germline CDR1 and CDR2 sequences are MNHEY and SVGAGI. CDR3 length: 15 residues. CDR3 sequence reads: CASRGTSGGPETQYF. CDR3 in DNA: TGTGCCAGCAGGGGGACTAGCGGGGGGCCAGAGACCCAGTACTTC.

V and J are TRBV24-1 and TRBJ2-3; D gene uncertain. The CDR3 runs to 16 residues. Germline CDR1 is KGHDR and CDR2 is SFDVKD. The V gene lost 1 base and the J gene lost 6 bases, with 16 bases spanning the gap. The CDR3 DNA is TGTGCCACCAGTGATTTCAACTCTTACGATGCCGATACGCAGTATTTT. Its translation: CATSDFNSYDADTQYF.